One and the same sample provided the 8 T cell receptor beta chains below, sequenced in a study of control samples from healthy donors and cancer patients. Profiled with immunoSEQ multiplex PCR; TCRdb holds only in-frame clones, not every one. The data show tens of thousands of clones, with 84% seen just once and around 3% held by the top ten. Specimen: PBMCs. Source of these receptors: a woman in her fifties or sixties with lung cancer.

The CDR3: CASSLGLAATYEQYF. Written as DNA, the CDR3 is TGCGCCAGCAGCTTGGGACTAGCGGCCACCTACGAGCAGTACTTC. This chain links TRBV5-1 with TRBJ2-7; 9 nucleotides agree with TRBD2. Germline V gives CDR1 SGHRS, CDR2 YFSETQ. The CDR3 covers 15 residues. V gave up 0 bases and J gave up 2 bases; unmatched junction bases: 3.

This clone was seen just once. This chain uses TRBV3-1 (or the pseudogene TRBV3-2) with TRBJ2-3, with D perhaps matching TRBD1 (6 bases). V dropped 8 bases and J dropped 2 bases, with 17 bases sitting between them. The CDR3 length is 15 residues. Looked up from germline, CDR1 is LGHDT and CDR2 is YNNKEL (reference sequence). CDR3 coding DNA: TGTGCCAGCTATCACAGGGTCAACTACACAGATACGCAGTATTTT. It is translated as CASYHRVNYTDTQYF.

The rearrangement uses TRBV18 and TRBJ2-3, with D perhaps TRBD1 (5 bases). The germline CDR1 and CDR2 sequences are KGHSH and LQKENI. The CDR3 runs to 16 residues. The ends were cut back, 1 base at V and 0 bases at J, with 11 bases in the middle. The CDR3 loop reads CASSPRRQLSTDTQYF. CDR3 nucleotides: TGTGCCAGCTCACCACGGAGACAGTTAAGCACAGATACGCAGTATTTT.

The chain combines TRBV9 with TRBJ2-6; D not certain. V was clipped by 0 bases and J by 0 bases, with 4 bases between them. The germline gives CDR1 SGDLS, CDR2 YYNGEE. The CDR3 extends over 15 amino acids. Here the CDR3 DNA reads TGTGCCAGCAGCGTAGACCCCTCTGGGGCCAACGTCCTGACTTTC. Protein sequence: CASSVDPSGANVLTF.

The CDR3 loop reads CASSLETFNGYTF. DNA of the CDR3: TGTGCCAGCAGCTTGGAGACTTTTAATGGCTACACCTTC. The V call is TRBV5-4, the J call TRBJ1-2; unclear D gene. Trimming removed 0 bases at V and 6 bases at J, with 9 bases between. The CDR3 is 13 residues long. Per germline, CDR1 SGHNT and CDR2 YYREEE (reference sequence). Variable domain in full (rest from reference TRBV5-4 and TRBJ1-2): ETGVTQSPTHLIKTRGQQVTLRCSSQSGHNTVSWYQQALGQGPQFIFQYYREEENGRGNFPPRFSGLQFPNYSSELNVNALELDDSALYLCASSLETFNGYTFGSGTRLTVV.

This clone has just a few counts. The J gene is TRBJ2-1, the V gene TRBV11-2, with D possibly matching TRBD2 (6 bases). This CDR3 has 16 amino acids. Trimming removed 3 bases at V and 7 bases at J, with 19 bases between. Germline V gene lookup returns CDR1 SGHAT and CDR2 FQNNGV. CDR3 DNA: TGTGCCAGCAGCTTTCTTCGGGGAGGTTCGAAGAATGAGCAGTTCTTC. Its protein is CASSFLRGGSKNEQFF.

This clone has just a few counts. The V and J genes are TRBV5-6 and TRBJ2-1; a possible D gene is TRBD1 (5 bases). V lost 1 base and J 3 bases, leaving 11 bases between the germline ends. The CDR3 spans 15 residues. Germline lookup yields CDR1 SGHDT and CDR2 YYEEEE. This chain's CDR3 is CASSLFDSIYNEQFF. The CDR3 region has the DNA TGTGCCAGCAGCTTGTTCGACAGTATCTACAATGAGCAGTTCTTC.

The V gene is TRBV27, the J gene TRBJ1-6, with D uncertain. The CDR3 sequence is 14 residues long. In germline, CDR1 is MNHEY, CDR2 SMNVEV (reference sequence). The ends were cut back, 8 bases at V and 7 bases at J, with 15 bases in the middle. CDR3 loop: CASAVAGENSPLHF. The CDR3 nucleotides are TGTGCCAGCGCGGTCGCGGGTGAAAATTCACCCCTCCACTTT.